This entry lists 5 T cell receptor beta chains sequenced from one sample in a study of blood T cell repertoires in COVID-19. The method was immunoSEQ multiplex PCR; TCRdb's version includes in-frame clones alone and lacks a portion of them. In the table there are tens of thousands of clones, roughly 88% of which are singletons. The sample consisted of peripheral blood. The receptor source for this set is a woman in her fifties or sixties with acute or convalescent COVID-19.

V gene TRBV7-3 combines with J gene TRBJ2-1, with D uncertain. V lost 5 bases, J lost 5 bases, and 10 bases lay in between. Per the germline V gene, CDR1 is SGHTA and CDR2 is FQGTGA. This CDR3 contains 13 residues. CDR3 coding DNA: TGTGCCAGCAGCACGCTACCTGACAATGAGCAGTTCTTC. Protein product: CASSTLPDNEQFF. Combining the CDR3 with reference TRBV7-3 and TRBJ2-1 gives the whole variable domain GAGVSQTPSNKVTEKGKYVELRCDPISGHTALYWYRQSLGQGPEFLIYFQGTGAADDSGLPNDRFFAVRPEGSVSTLKIQRTERGDSAVYLCASSTLPDNEQFFGPGTRLTVL.

The rearrangement links TRBV30 to TRBJ1-1; 7 nucleotides match TRBD1. CDR3 size: 15 residues. The germline CDR1 and CDR2 sequences are GTSNPN and SVGIG (reference sequence). Trimming cost V 4 bases and J 1 base; bases outside gene matches: 9. The CDR3 sequence is CAWNRDSPRNTEAFF. CDR3 in DNA: TGTGCCTGGAACCGGGACAGCCCAAGGAACACTGAAGCTTTCTTT.

V and J are TRBV5-1 and TRBJ1-3; D is ambiguous. The CDR3 contains 15 residues. Germline V lookup: CDR1 SGHRS, CDR2 YFSETQ. V lost 4 bases, J lost 4 bases, and 15 bases lay in between. The chain's CDR3 is CASSIQEGVGNTIYF. The CDR3 DNA is TGCGCCAGCAGCATTCAGGAGGGTGTCGGAAACACCATATATTTT.

This clone occurred once. The genes are TRBV7-8 and TRBJ2-5; 8 bases fit TRBD2. V trimming: 4 bases; J trimming: 5 bases; junction bases outside the gene matches: 9. The CDR3 length is 15 residues. Per germline, CDR1 SGHVS and CDR2 FQNEAQ. The CDR3 DNA sequence: TGTGCCAGCAGCTCCGGAGCGGGGGCGCTTGAGACCCAGTACTTC. This gives the protein CASSSGAGALETQYF.

The chain has TRBV5-4 and TRBJ1-1; TRBD1 agrees at 7 bases. Germline CDR1 SGHNT, CDR2 YYREEE (reference sequence). The CDR3 totals 14 residues. Trimming cost V 4 bases and J 4 bases; bases outside gene matches: 7. CDR3 sequence: CASSRDSSFTEAFF. CDR3 in DNA: TGTGCCAGCAGCAGGGACAGCAGTTTCACTGAAGCTTTCTTT.